This T cell receptor (beta chain) originates from a study of untreated major depressive disorder (dated 2018 in TCRdb). For the wider study: This cross-sectional case-control study compared T cell phenotype and TCR repertoire between antidepressant-free major depressive disorder patients and individually matched non-depressed controls. Sequencing followed up flow-cytometry Vbeta 5.1, Vbeta 11 and Vbeta 22 usage differences observed in the whole cohort.

Overall study results and their limits: TRBV25-01 and TRBV02-01 usage followed the flow-cytometry pattern but did not reach statistical significance in the sequencing data. The top five TRBV05-01 clones in every sequenced subject were all private clones. Higher TRBV05-01 (Vbeta 5.1) usage among CD4+ T cells of depressed patients compared with controls was confirmed by sequencing, with p = 0.040 in a one-tailed test. For the sequencing comparisons, one-tailed planned tests were applied to only three preselected Vbeta families. Strict matching and exclusion criteria produced a comparatively small study sample, limiting generalizability of findings.

On this clone: The specificity of this receptor is unknown. Per-nucleotide qualities are absent, and no much larger clonotype sits a single base away.

The CDR3 starts with the cysteine, ends with the phenylalanine, and has 16 residues. Only the CDR3 part of the read is kept: 48 bases, read in frame from the first base. V and J are trimmed by 1 base and 1 base, and the gene matches miss 3 bases of the junction. For CDR1 and CDR2, the germline V gene lists SGHAT and FQNNGV. Every depressed patient was matched in pairs with a non-depressed control on sex, age, current smoking status and body mass index. All participants were of European descent. A DSM-IV diagnosis of major depressive disorder and a Hamilton Rating Scale for Depression score of at least 18 were present in all patients. Patients had been free of any psychiatric medication, including antidepressants, for at least 8 weeks before enrollment. Depression severity ranging from moderate to severe was represented among patients. Major medical conditions, Axis I/II comorbidities, regular medication or illicit drug use, and drinking over 100 g alcohol weekly were applied as exclusion criteria for all participants. Approximately 30 ml of peripheral blood was drawn into EDTA tubes from each participant. CD4+ T cells were purified from thawed PBMCs by magnetic negative selection with the BD IMag Human CD4 T Lymphocyte Enrichment Set. Flow cytometry confirmed that the CD4+ enrichment method typically gave approximately 96% purity. A subgroup of several case-control pairs, chosen blind to the chemokine receptor expression and flow-cytometric repertoire skewing results, underwent TCRbeta sequencing. All blood samples were collected in the morning at 8:00 a.m., and PBMCs were isolated by Ficoll-Hypaque gradient centrifugation. Until being assayed, PBMCs were kept in liquid nitrogen after cryopreservation by gradual cooling to -80 degrees C.

The Qiagen DNeasy Blood and Tissue Kit was used to extract total genomic DNA from purified CD4+ T cells. The TCRbeta CDR3 region, defined according to IMGT, was amplified and sequenced using immunoSEQ immunosequencing protocols. On the study's bioinformatics: The immunoSEQ service preprocessed the raw sequence data to correct PCR and sequencing errors. Data were loaded into the immunoSEQ Analyzer and further analyzed with VDJtools v1.0.7. Patient-control differences were tested with the paired Wilcoxon signed-rank test. TCRdb holds this immuneACCESS table with in-frame rearrangements only. Some clones are missing; in checked studies, unresolved V genes explain under half, and the rest has no known cause. V, J and clone size are taken as reported in that table, and D and trimming were inferred from the DNA itself. The sample contains under 25,000 clones, about 92% of them found a single time. The ten largest clonotypes hold around 0.6% of the sample.

This TCR derives from a woman in her 40s with major depressive disorder. The rearrangement joined TRBV11-2 to TRBJ2-1, with 8 central nucleotides matching TRBD2. What was sequenced was CD4+ T cells from PBMCs. The base sequence is TGTGCCAGCAGCTTAGCCACTAGCGGTTCCTACAATGAGCAGTTCTTC. Its product reads: CASSLATSGSYNEQFF.